These T cell receptor beta chains were read from a single sample in a study of blood T cell repertoires in COVID-19. The repertoire was sequenced with immunoSEQ multiplex PCR; TCRdb's copy has only in-frame clones and lacks some. Found here are roughly 100,000 clones, about 90% of them singletons; the top ten hold 3.5%. Sequenced: peripheral blood. The receptors originated from a woman in her sixties with acute or convalescent COVID-19. The CDR3 runs from the conserved cysteine through the conserved F or W. Each record gives: D gene, clone size, J gene, V gene, CDR3 protein, CDR3 DNA. D genes are given only for firm matches. Only some rows state a clone size, as once, few, many or a class for expanded clones.

NA	NA	TRBJ2-7	TRBV6-6	CASKSGGGEQYF	TGTGCCAGCAAGAGCGGCGGAGGAGAGCAGTACTTC
NA	few	TRBJ1-5	TRBV18	CASSFDRRNQPQHF	TGTGCCAGCTCATTCGACAGACGCAATCAGCCCCAGCATTTT
NA	NA	TRBJ1-1	TRBV5-1	CASSLTGPSEAFF	TGCGCCAGCAGCTTGACTGGCCCTAGTGAAGCTTTCTTT
NA	NA	TRBJ2-1	TRBV3-1/TRBV3-2	CASSQVLGNEQFF	TGTGCCAGCAGCCAGGTACTAGGGAATGAGCAGTTCTTC
NA	NA	TRBJ1-1	TRBV4-1	CASSQGVRLGGAGTEAFF	TGCGCCAGCAGCCAAGGAGTCCGTCTCGGAGGGGCGGGGACTGAAGCTTTCTTT
NA	NA	TRBJ1-1	TRBV19	CASARTELMNTEAFF	TGTGCCAGCGCTCGGACAGAACTAATGAACACTGAAGCTTTCTTT
NA	NA	TRBJ2-7	TRBV28	CASSISATSSYEQYF	TGTGCCAGCAGTATCTCAGCGACGAGCTCCTACGAGCAGTACTTC
NA	NA	TRBJ2-1	TRBV6-2/TRBV6-3	CASSKVAGRVGEVRSNEQFF	TGTGCCAGCAGTAAGGTCGCTGGAAGAGTGGGGGAGGTGCGAAGTAATGAGCAGTTCTTC
TRBD1	NA	TRBJ2-7	TRBV9	CASSITGTGLEQYF	TGTGCCAGCAGCATCACCGGGACAGGGCTTGAGCAGTACTTC
TRBD1	few	TRBJ1-1	TRBV19	CASNPADRGMNTEAFF	TGTGCCAGTAACCCCGCGGACAGGGGCATGAACACTGAAGCTTTCTTT
TRBD2	NA	TRBJ2-3	TRBV6-5	CASNSAGGADTQYF	TGTGCCAGCAATTCGGCGGGAGGGGCGGATACGCAGTATTTT
TRBD1	NA	TRBJ1-1	TRBV6-5	CATRTGVNTEAFF	TGTGCCACCAGGACAGGGGTTAACACTGAAGCTTTCTTT
TRBD1	few	TRBJ1-5	TRBV19	CASSETGAPGQPQHF	TGTGCCAGTAGTGAGACAGGGGCCCCCGGTCAGCCCCAGCATTTT
NA	NA	TRBJ1-4	TRBV7-6	CASSLARSLNEKLFF	TGTGCCAGCAGCTTAGCGCGGTCCCTTAATGAAAAACTGTTTTTT
TRBD2	NA	TRBJ2-1	TRBV9	CASSARGLAVNEQFF	TGTGCCAGCAGCGCGCGGGGACTAGCGGTAAATGAGCAGTTCTTC
TRBD1	NA	TRBJ1-1	TRBV2	CASSGTGRTEAFF	TGTGCCAGCAGTGGGACAGGGAGGACTGAAGCTTTCTTT
NA	NA	TRBJ1-3	TRBV30	CAWIGRSGNTIYF	TGTGCCTGGATTGGGAGGTCTGGAAACACCATATATTTT
TRBD1	NA	TRBJ1-2	TRBV19	CASSMRLLTGSPNYGYTF	TGTGCCAGTAGTATGCGATTGTTGACAGGGAGCCCCAACTATGGCTACACCTTC
TRBD1	NA	TRBJ1-6	TRBV5-1	CASSPGQGNSPLHF	TGCGCCAGCAGCCCAGGACAGGGTAATTCACCCCTCCACTTT
NA	NA	TRBJ1-6	TRBV3-1/TRBV3-2	CASSQTNSPLHF	TGTGCCAGCAGCCAAACAAATTCACCCCTCCACTTT
NA	NA	TRBJ1-6	TRBV6-5	CASSKGQFNSPLHF	TGTGCCAGCAGCAAGGGACAATTCAATTCACCCCTCCACTTT
TRBD1	NA	TRBJ1-2	TRBV5-4	CASSLSGTGDYGYTF	TGTGCCAGCAGCTTATCAGGGACAGGGGACTATGGCTACACCTTC
NA	NA	TRBJ2-5	TRBV5-1	CASSLERPQETQYF	TGCGCCAGCAGCTTGGAGAGGCCCCAAGAGACCCAGTACTTC
NA	NA	TRBJ1-1	TRBV28	CASSLGGAGTEAFF	TGTGCCAGCAGTTTAGGAGGGGCAGGGACTGAAGCTTTCTTT
TRBD2	NA	TRBJ2-1	TRBV27	CASSSGTSGRSVGGEQFF	TGTGCCAGCAGTTCCGGGACTAGCGGGAGATCCGTAGGGGGCGAGCAGTTCTTC
NA	NA	TRBJ1-5	TRBV19	CASSTGLNQPQHF	TGTGCCAGTTCCACAGGTTTAAATCAGCCCCAGCATTTT
TRBD1	once	TRBJ2-7	TRBV27	CASSNRGRPYEQYF	TGTGCCAGCAGTAACAGGGGTCGTCCCTACGAGCAGTACTTC
TRBD2	NA	TRBJ2-3	TRBV29-1	CSLRTSGRSDTQYF	TGCAGCCTTCGTACTAGCGGGAGGTCGGATACGCAGTATTTT
NA	NA	TRBJ2-5	TRBV23-1	CASSQRSQETQYF	TGCGCCAGCAGTCAGAGGAGCCAAGAGACCCAGTACTTC
NA	NA	TRBJ2-1	TRBV3-1/TRBV3-2	CASSQGQDSRIYNEQFF	TGTGCCAGCAGCCAAGGACAGGACTCGCGGATCTACAATGAGCAGTTCTTC
NA	NA	TRBJ2-5	TRBV4-2	CASSQDSAGWETQYF	TGTGCCAGCAGCCAAGATTCCGCCGGGTGGGAGACCCAGTACTTC
TRBD2	once	TRBJ2-2	TRBV25-1	CASSEWGGGLTGELFF	TGTGCCAGCAGTGAATGGGGGGGAGGCTTGACCGGGGAGCTGTTTTTT
NA	NA	TRBJ1-2	TRBV11-2	CASSLVPGWNYGYTF	TGTGCCAGCAGCTTAGTCCCAGGGTGGAACTATGGCTACACCTTC
NA	NA	TRBJ2-5	TRBV2	CASTLMRETQYF	TGTGCCAGCACTCTCATGAGGGAGACCCAGTACTTC
TRBD1	NA	TRBJ1-2	TRBV6-5	CASRQGRGTNYGYTF	TGTGCCAGCAGACAGGGGCGCGGGACTAACTATGGCTACACCTTC
NA	NA	TRBJ1-6	TRBV6-5	CASSGVHRYNSPLHF	TGTGCCAGCTCAGGCGTCCATCGGTATAATTCACCCCTCCACTTT
NA	NA	TRBJ1-5	TRBV27	CASSPTRTGVGRNQPQHF	TGTGCCAGCAGTCCTACAAGGACGGGGGTCGGAAGGAATCAGCCCCAGCATTTT
TRBD1	NA	TRBJ2-2	TRBV18	CASSQGQGNTGELFF	TGTGCCAGCTCACAGGGACAGGGGAACACCGGGGAGCTGTTTTTT
TRBD1	NA	TRBJ1-1	TRBV9	CASSVGTGPQNTEAFF	TGTGCCAGCAGCGTAGGGACAGGACCACAGAACACTGAAGCTTTCTTT
TRBD1	NA	TRBJ1-3	TRBV2	CASSERGQGASSGNTIYF	TGTGCCAGCAGTGAAAGGGGACAGGGTGCTAGCTCTGGAAACACCATATATTTT
TRBD2	NA	TRBJ2-1	TRBV15	CATSRELAGGNEQFF	TGTGCCACCAGCAGAGAACTAGCGGGAGGGAATGAGCAGTTCTTC
TRBD2	NA	TRBJ2-2	TRBV11-3	CASSFMGLAGETGELFF	TGTGCCAGCAGCTTTATGGGGCTAGCGGGGGAAACCGGGGAGCTGTTTTTT
NA	NA	TRBJ1-5	TRBV6-5	CASSSTGSNQPQHF	TGTGCCAGCAGCTCGACAGGCTCCAATCAGCCCCAGCATTTT
NA	NA	TRBJ1-2	TRBV3-1/TRBV3-2	CASSQSGGGYTF	TGTGCCAGCAGCCAATCCGGGGGTGGCTACACCTTC
TRBD2	NA	TRBJ2-2	TRBV5-1	CASSSRTSGLNTGELFF	TGCGCCAGCAGCTCTAGGACTAGCGGATTGAACACCGGGGAGCTGTTTTTT
TRBD1	NA	TRBJ1-4	TRBV19	CASSIYRGRGEKLFF	TGTGCCAGTAGTATATACAGGGGGCGAGGTGAAAAACTGTTTTTT
TRBD2	NA	TRBJ2-2	TRBV24-1	CATSAGGRVSGELFF	TGTGCCACCAGTGCGGGCGGGAGAGTGAGCGGGGAGCTGTTTTTT
TRBD1	NA	TRBJ1-6	TRBV5-1	CASSPGTAYNSPLHF	TGCGCCAGCAGCCCCGGGACAGCCTATAATTCACCCCTCCACTTT
NA	NA	TRBJ1-6	TRBV18	CASSPGRENSPLHF	TGTGCCAGCTCACCAGGGCGGGAAAATTCACCCCTCCACTTT
TRBD2	NA	TRBJ2-1	TRBV10-3	CAISVTSGRGYNEQFF	TGTGCCATCAGTGTGACTAGCGGGAGAGGCTACAATGAGCAGTTCTTC
NA	NA	TRBJ1-1	TRBV10-3	CAIRRNTEAFF	TGTGCCATCAGGAGGAACACTGAAGCTTTCTTT
NA	NA	TRBJ1-2	TRBV6-5	CASSPQGGTYGYTF	TGTGCCAGCAGTCCACAGGGTGGGACCTATGGCTACACCTTC
TRBD1	NA	TRBJ1-4	TRBV11-3	CASSLAGGANEKLFF	TGTGCCAGCAGCTTAGCAGGGGGCGCGAATGAAAAACTGTTTTTT
NA	NA	TRBJ1-5	TRBV19	CASSAPPGRPQHF	TGTGCCAGTAGTGCGCCCCCGGGAAGGCCCCAGCATTTT
NA	NA	TRBJ1-6	TRBV2	CASREDRSSYNSPLHF	TGTGCCAGCAGAGAAGACAGGAGCTCCTATAATTCACCCCTCCACTTT
TRBD2	NA	TRBJ2-1	TRBV2	CASTPPGLASSEQFF	TGTGCCAGCACTCCCCCGGGACTAGCCTCCAGTGAGCAGTTCTTC
TRBD2	NA	TRBJ2-3	TRBV6-6	CAGGTSGREVQYF	TGTGCCGGGGGGACTAGCGGGAGAGAGGTGCAGTATTTT
TRBD1	NA	TRBJ1-1	TRBV5-5	CASILTGAKMNTEAFF	TGTGCCAGCATCCTGACAGGGGCGAAGATGAACACTGAAGCTTTCTTT
NA	NA	TRBJ1-2	TRBV27	CASSFGGARGYTF	TGTGCCAGCAGTTTTGGGGGGGCTCGGGGCTACACCTTC